The clone carrying this T cell receptor beta chain was recorded once. This same CDR3 is encoded by further DNA sequences in the sample. Germline-derived CDR1 and CDR2 are SGDLS and YYNGEE. J lost 1 base, V lost 3 bases, and 6 bases had no gene match. The CDR3 loop spans 15 amino acids. This entry comes from a study of beta chain features in type 1 diabetes. The isolated RNA, all of it, was reverse transcribed, so expressed TCRB transcripts were what got sequenced. The table came from immunoSEQ multiplex PCR; TCRdb's copy has only in-frame clones and leaves some out. The sample has about 230,000 clones; 9% to 10% are singletons.

The sample was naive CD4+ T cells from blood. The receptor was derived from a young woman in good health. V is TRBV9 and J is TRBJ1-1; 7 nucleotides match TRBD1. The CDR3 DNA is TGTGCCAGCAGCGCCCGGGACAGCCAGAACACTGAAGCTTTCTTT. Its protein product is CASSARDSQNTEAFF.